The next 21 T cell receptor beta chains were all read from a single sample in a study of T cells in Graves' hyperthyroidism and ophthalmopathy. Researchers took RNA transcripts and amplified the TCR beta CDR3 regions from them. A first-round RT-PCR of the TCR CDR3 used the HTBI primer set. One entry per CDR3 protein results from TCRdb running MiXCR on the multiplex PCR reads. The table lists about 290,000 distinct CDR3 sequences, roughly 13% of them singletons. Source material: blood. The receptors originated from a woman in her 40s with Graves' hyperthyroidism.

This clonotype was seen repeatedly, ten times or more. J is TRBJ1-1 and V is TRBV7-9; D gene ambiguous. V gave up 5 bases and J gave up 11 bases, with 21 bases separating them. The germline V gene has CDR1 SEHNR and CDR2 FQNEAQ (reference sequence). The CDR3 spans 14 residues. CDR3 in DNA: TGTGCCAGCAGCCCCAATATGTCCCACTCAGCGGCTTTCTTT. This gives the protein CASSPNMSHSAAFF.

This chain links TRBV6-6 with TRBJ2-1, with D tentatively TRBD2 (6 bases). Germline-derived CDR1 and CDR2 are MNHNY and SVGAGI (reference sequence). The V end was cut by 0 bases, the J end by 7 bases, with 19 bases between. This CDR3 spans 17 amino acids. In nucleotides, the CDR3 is TGTGCCAGCAGTTACTCGGGTCGGCGACTAGTTCAGAATGAGCAGTTCTTC. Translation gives CASSYSGRRLVQNEQFF.

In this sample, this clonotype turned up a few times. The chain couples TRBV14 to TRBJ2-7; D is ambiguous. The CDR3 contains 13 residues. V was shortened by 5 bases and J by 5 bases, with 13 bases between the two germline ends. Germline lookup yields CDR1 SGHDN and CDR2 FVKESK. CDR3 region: CASSYSVSHEQYF. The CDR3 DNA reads TGTGCCAGCAGCTACAGTGTTTCCCACGAGCAGTACTTC.

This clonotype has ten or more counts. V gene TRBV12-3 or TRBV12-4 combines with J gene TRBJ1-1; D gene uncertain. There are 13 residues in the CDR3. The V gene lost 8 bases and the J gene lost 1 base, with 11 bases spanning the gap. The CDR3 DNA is TGTGCCAGCGCGGGAGGCAGGAACACTGAAGCTTTCTTT. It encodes CASAGGRNTEAFF.

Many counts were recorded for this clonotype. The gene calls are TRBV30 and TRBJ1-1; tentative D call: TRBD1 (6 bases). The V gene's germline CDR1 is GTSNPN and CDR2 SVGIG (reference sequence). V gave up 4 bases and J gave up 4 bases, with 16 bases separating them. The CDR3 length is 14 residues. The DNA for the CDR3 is TGTGCCTGGAAGGGGGTGGGAAGAGCCACTGAAGCTTTCTTT. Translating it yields CAWKGVGRATEAFF.

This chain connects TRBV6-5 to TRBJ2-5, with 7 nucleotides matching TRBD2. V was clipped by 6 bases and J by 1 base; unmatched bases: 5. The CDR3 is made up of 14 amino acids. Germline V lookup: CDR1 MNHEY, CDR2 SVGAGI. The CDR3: CASRLTSAQETQYF. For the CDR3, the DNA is TGTGCCAGCAGACTTACTAGCGCCCAAGAGACCCAGTACTTC.

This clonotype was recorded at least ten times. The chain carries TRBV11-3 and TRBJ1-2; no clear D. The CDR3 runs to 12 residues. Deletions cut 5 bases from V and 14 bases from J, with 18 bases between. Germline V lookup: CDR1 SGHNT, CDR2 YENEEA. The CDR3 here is CASSPRATTLTF. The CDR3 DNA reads TGTGCCAGCAGCCCACGGGCCACGACTCTTACCTTC. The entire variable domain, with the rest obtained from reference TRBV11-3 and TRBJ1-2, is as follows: EAGVVQSPRYKIIEKKQPVAFWCNPISGHNTLYWYLQNLGQGPELLIRYENEEAVDDSQLPKDRFSAERLKGVDSTLKIQPAELGDSAVYLCASSPRATTLTFGSGTRLTVV.

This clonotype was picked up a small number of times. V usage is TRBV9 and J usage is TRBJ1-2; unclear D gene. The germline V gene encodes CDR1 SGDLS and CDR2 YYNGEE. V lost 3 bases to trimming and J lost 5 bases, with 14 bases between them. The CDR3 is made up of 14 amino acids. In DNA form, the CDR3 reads TGTGCCAGCAGCGCCGTAATAGGTACATATGGCTACACCTTC. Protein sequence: CASSAVIGTYGYTF. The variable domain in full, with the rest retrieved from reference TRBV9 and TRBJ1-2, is DSGVTQTPKHLITATGQRVTLRCSPRSGDLSVYWYQQSLDQGLQFLIQYYNGEERAKGNILERFSAQQFPDLHSELNLSSLELGDSALYFCASSAVIGTYGYTFGSGTRLTVV.

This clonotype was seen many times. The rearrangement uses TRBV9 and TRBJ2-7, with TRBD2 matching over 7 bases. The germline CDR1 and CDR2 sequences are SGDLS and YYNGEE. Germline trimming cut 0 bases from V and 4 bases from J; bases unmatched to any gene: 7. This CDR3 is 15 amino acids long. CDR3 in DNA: TGTGCCAGCAGCGTAGGACTAGCAGCAAATTACGAGCAGTACTTC. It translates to CASSVGLAANYEQYF. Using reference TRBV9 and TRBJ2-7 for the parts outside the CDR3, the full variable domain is DSGVTQTPKHLITATGQRVTLRCSPRSGDLSVYWYQQSLDQGLQFLIQYYNGEERAKGNILERFSAQQFPDLHSELNLSSLELGDSALYFCASSVGLAANYEQYFGPGTRLTVT.

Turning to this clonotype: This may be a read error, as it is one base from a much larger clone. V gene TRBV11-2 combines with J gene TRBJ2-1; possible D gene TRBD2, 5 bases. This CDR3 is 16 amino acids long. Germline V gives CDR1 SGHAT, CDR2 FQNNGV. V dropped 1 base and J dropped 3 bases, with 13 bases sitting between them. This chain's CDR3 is CASSLALTISYNEQFF. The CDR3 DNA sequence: TGTGCCAGCAGCTTAGCCCTGACTATCAGCTACAATGAGCAGTTCTTC. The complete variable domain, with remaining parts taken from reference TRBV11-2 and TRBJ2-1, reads EAGVAQSPRYKIIEKRQSVAFWCNPISGHATLYWYQQILGQGPKLLIQFQNNGVVDDSQLPKDRFSAERLKGVDSTLKIQPAKLEDSAVYLCASSLALTISYNEQFFGPGTRLTVL.

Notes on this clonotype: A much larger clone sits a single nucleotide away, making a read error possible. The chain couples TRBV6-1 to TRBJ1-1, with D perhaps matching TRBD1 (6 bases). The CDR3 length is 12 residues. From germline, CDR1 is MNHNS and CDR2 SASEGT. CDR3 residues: CASSPNRAEVFF. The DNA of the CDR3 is TGTGCCAGCAGCCCCAACAGGGCTGAAGTTTTCTTT.

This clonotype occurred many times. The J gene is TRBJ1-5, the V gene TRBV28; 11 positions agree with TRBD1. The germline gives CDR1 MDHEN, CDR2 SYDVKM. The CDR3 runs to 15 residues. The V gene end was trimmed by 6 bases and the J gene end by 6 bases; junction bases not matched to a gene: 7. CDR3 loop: CASRIPGQGGQPQHF. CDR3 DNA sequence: TGTGCCAGCAGGATACCGGGACAGGGGGGTCAGCCCCAGCATTTT.

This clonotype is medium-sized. The CDR3 is CASRRDSNQPQHF. Here the CDR3 DNA reads TGTGCCAGCAGAAGAGACAGCAATCAGCCCCAGCATTTT. V usage is TRBV12-3 or TRBV12-4 and J usage is TRBJ1-5; no clear D gene. Trimming shortened V by 6 bases and J by 1 base, and 7 bases separated the two germline ends. The CDR3 has 13 amino acids.

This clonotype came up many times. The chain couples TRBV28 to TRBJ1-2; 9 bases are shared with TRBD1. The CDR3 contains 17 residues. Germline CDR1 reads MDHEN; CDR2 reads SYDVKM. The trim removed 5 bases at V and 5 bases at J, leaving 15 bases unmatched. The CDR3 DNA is TGTGCCAGCAGTCCTACAGGATGGGGACAGGGAGGGTATGGCTACACCTTC. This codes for CASSPTGWGQGGYGYTF.

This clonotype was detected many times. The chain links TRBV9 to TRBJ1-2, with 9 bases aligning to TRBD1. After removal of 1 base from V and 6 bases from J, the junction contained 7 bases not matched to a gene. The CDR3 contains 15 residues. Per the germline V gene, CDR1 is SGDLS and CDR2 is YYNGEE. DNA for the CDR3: TGTGCCAGCAGCGTATCCGGGACAGGGAGAGATGGCTACACCTTC. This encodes CASSVSGTGRDGYTF.

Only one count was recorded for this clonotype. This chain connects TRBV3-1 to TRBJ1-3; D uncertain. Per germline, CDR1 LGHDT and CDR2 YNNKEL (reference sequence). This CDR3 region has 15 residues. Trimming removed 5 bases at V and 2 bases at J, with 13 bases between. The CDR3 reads CASSGRSVAGNTIYF. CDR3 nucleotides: TGTGCCAGCAGCGGACGGTCTGTGGCTGGAAACACCATATATTTT. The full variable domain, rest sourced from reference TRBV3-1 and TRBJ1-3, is DTAVSQTPKYLVTQMGNDKSIKCEQNLGHDTMYWYKQDSKKFLKIMFSYNNKELIINETVPNRFSPKSPDKAHLNLHINSLELGDSAVYFCASSGRSVAGNTIYFGEGSWLTVV.

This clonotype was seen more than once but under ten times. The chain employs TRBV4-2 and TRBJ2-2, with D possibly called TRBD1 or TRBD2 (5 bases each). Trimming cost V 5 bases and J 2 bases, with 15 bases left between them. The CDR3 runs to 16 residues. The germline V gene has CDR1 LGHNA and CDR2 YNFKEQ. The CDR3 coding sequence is TGTGCCAGCAGCGTTCAGCAGGGACCCAACACCGGGGAGCTGTTTTTT. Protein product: CASSVQQGPNTGELFF.

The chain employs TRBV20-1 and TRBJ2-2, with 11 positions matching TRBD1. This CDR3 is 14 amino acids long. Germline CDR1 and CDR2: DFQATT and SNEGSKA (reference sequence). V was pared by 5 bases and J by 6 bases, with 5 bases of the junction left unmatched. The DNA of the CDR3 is TGCAGTGCTGGACAGGGGGCGCCGCCCGGGGAGCTGTTTTTT. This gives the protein CSAGQGAPPGELFF.

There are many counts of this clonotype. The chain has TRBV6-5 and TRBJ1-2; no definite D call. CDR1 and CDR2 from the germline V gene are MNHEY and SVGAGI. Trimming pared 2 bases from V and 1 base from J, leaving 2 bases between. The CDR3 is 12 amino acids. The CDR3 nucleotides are TGTGCCAGCAGTTACAGTAACTATGGCTACACCTTC. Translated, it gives CASSYSNYGYTF.

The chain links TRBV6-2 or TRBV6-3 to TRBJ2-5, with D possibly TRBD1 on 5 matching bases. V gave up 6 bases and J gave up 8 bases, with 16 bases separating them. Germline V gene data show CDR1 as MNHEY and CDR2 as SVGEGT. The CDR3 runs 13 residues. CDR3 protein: CASSSDIPDTQYF. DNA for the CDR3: TGTGCCAGCAGCTCGGACATCCCAGACACCCAGTACTTC.

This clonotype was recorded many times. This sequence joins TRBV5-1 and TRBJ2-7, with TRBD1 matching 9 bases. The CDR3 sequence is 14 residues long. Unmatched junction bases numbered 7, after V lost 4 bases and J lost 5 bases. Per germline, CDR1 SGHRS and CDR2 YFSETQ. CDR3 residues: CASSPGDRDNEQYF. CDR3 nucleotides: TGCGCCAGCAGCCCAGGGGACAGGGATAACGAGCAGTACTTC.